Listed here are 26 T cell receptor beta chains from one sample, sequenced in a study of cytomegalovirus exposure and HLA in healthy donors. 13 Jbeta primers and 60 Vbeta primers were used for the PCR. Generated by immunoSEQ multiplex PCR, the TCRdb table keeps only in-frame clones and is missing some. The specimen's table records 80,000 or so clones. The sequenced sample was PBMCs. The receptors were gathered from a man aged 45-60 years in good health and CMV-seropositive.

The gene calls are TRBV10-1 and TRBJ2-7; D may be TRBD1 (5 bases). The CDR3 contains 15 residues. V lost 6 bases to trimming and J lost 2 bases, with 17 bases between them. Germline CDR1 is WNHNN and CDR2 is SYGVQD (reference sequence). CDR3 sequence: CASSGGRGRPYEQYV. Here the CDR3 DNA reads TGCGCCAGCAGCGGCGGAAGGGGCCGACCCTACGAGCAGTACGTC.

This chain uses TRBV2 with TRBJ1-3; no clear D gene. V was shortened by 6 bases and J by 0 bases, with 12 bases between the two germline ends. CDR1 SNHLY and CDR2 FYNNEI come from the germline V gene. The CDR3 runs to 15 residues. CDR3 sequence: CASRFDISSGNTIYF. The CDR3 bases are TGTGCCAGCAGATTCGACATAAGCTCTGGAAACACCATATATTTT.

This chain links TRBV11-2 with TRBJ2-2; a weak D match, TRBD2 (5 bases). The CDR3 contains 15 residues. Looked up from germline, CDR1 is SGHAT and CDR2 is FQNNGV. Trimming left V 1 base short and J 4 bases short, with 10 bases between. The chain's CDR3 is CASSLAGIATGELFF. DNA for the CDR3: TGTGCCAGCAGCTTAGCGGGAATAGCCACCGGGGAGCTGTTTTTT.

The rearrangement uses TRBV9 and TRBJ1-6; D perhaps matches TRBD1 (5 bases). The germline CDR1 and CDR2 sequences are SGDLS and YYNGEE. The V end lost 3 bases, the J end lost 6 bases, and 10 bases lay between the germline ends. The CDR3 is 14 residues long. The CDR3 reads CASSAMGGNSPLHF. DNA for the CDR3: TGTGCCAGCAGCGCGATGGGGGGTAATTCACCCCTCCACTTT.

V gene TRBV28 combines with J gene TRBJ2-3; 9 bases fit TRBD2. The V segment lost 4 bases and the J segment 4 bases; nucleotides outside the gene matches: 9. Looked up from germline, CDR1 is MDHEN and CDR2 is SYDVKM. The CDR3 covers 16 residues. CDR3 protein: CASSSIAGVSADTQYF. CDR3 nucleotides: TGTGCCAGCAGTTCCATAGCGGGGGTAAGCGCAGATACGCAGTATTTT.

The CDR3 DNA reads as TGTGCTAGTGGTTTGGTACAATTTGAACAGCTCAATCAGCCCCAGCATTTT. Translation gives CASGLVQFEQLNQPQHF. V gene TRBV12-5 combines with J gene TRBJ1-5; D unresolved. This CDR3 comprises 17 residues. V was trimmed by 0 bases and J by 3 bases, leaving 15 bases between them. Per the germline V gene, CDR1 is LGHNT and CDR2 is FRNRAP.

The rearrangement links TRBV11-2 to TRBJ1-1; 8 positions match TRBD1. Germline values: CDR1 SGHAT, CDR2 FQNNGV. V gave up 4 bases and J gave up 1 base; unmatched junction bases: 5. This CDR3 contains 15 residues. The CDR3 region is CASSSDRGWNTEAFF. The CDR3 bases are TGTGCCAGCAGCTCAGACAGGGGCTGGAACACTGAAGCTTTCTTT.

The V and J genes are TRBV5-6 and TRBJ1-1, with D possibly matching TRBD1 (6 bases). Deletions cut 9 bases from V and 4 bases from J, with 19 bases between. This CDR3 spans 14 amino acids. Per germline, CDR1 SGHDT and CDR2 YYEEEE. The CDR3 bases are TGTGCCACCGGGCGGGGGGCGCTGGGCACTGAAGCTTTCTTT. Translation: CATGRGALGTEAFF. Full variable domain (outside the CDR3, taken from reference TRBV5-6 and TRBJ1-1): DAGVTQSPTHLIKTRGQQVTLRCSPKSGHDTVSWYQQALGQGPQFIFQYYEEEERQRGNFPDRFSGHQFPNYSSELNVNALLLGDSALYLCATGRGALGTEAFFGQGTRLTVV.

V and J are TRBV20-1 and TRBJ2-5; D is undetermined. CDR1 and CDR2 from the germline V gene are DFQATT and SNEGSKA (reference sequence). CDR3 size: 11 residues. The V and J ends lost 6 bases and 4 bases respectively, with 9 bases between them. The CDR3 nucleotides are TGCAGTGCACCTATCTCAGAGACCCAGTACTTC. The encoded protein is CSAPISETQYF.

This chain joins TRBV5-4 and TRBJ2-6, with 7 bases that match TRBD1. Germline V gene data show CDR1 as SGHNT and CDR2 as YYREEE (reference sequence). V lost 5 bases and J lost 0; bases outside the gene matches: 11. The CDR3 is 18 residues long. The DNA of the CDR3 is TGTGCCAGCAGGGCCACCGGGACAGCCCCCTCTGGGGCCAACGTCCTGACTTTC. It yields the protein CASRATGTAPSGANVLTF.

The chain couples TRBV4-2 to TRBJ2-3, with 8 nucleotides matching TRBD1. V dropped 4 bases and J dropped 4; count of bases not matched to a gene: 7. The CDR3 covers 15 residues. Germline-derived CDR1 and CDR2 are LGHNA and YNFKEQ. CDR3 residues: CASSPMAQGADTQYF. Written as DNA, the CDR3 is TGTGCCAGCAGCCCCATGGCACAGGGGGCAGATACGCAGTATTTT.

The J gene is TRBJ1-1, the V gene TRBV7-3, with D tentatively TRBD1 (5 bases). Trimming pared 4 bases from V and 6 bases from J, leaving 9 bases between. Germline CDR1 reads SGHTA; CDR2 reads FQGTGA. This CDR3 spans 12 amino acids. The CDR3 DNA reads TGTGCCAGCAGCTCGGGGGGATCTGAAGCTTTCTTT. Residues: CASSSGGSEAFF. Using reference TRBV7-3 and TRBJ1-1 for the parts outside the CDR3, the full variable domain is GAGVSQTPSNKVTEKGKYVELRCDPISGHTALYWYRQSLGQGPEFLIYFQGTGAADDSGLPNDRFFAVRPEGSVSTLKIQRTERGDSAVYLCASSSGGSEAFFGQGTRLTVV.

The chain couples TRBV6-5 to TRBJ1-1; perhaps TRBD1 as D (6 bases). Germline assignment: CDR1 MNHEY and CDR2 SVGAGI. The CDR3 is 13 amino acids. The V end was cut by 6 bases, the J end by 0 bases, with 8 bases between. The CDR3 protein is CASRWTVNTEAFF. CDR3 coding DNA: TGTGCCAGCAGGTGGACAGTGAACACTGAAGCTTTCTTT.

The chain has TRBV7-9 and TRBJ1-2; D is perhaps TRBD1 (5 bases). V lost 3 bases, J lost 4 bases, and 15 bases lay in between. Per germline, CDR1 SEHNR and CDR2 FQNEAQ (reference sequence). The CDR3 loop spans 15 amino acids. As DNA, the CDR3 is TGTGCCAGCAGCTTGGGTCCCCAGGGTGTCTATGGCTACACCTTC. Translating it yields CASSLGPQGVYGYTF.

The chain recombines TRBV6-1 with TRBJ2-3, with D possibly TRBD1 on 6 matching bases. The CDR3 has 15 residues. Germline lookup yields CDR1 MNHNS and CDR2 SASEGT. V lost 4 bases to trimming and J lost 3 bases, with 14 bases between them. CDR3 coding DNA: TGTGCCAGCAGTGTTAGCGCAGGACAGACAGATACGCAGTATTTT. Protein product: CASSVSAGQTDTQYF.

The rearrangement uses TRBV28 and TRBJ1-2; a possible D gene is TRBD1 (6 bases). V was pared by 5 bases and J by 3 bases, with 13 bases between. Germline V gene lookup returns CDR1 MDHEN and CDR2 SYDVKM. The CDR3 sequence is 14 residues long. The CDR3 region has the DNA TGTGCCAGCAGTGACCTGACAGGAGACTATGGCTACACCTTC. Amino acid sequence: CASSDLTGDYGYTF.

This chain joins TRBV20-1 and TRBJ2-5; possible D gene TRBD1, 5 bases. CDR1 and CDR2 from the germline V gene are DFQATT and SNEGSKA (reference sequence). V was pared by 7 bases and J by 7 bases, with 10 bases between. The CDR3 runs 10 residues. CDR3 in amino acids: CSVGQGTQYF. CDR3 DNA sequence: TGCAGTGTTGGCCAGGGGACCCAGTACTTC.

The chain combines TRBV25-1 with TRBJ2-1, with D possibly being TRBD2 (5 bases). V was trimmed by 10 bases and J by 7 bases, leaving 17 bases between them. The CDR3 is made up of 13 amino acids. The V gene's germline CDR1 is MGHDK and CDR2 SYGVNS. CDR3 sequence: CATGSSRGNEQFF. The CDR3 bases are TGTGCCACCGGTTCCTCTCGGGGAAATGAGCAGTTCTTC. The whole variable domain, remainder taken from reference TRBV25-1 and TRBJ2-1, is EADIYQTPRYLVIGTGKKITLECSQTMGHDKMYWYQQDPGMELHLIHYSYGVNSTEKGDLSSESTVSRIRTEHFPLTLESARPSHTSQYLCATGSSRGNEQFFGPGTRLTVL.

CDR3 in amino acids: CAWSEEAGGRPETQYF. The CDR3 nucleotides read TGTGCCTGGAGTGAGGAGGCAGGGGGTCGTCCAGAGACCCAGTACTTC. The rearrangement links TRBV30 to TRBJ2-5; 7 nucleotides agree with TRBD1. The CDR3 is made up of 16 amino acids. The germline gives CDR1 GTSNPN, CDR2 SVGIG (reference sequence). Trimming took 1 base from V and 4 from J; bases not matched to a gene: 12.

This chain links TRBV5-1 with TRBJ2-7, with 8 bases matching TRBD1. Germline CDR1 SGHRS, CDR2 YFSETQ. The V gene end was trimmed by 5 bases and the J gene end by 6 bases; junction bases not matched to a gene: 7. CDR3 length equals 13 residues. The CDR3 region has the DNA TGCGCCAGCAGTCTGGGGACAGGTGGCGAGCAGTACTTC. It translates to CASSLGTGGEQYF.

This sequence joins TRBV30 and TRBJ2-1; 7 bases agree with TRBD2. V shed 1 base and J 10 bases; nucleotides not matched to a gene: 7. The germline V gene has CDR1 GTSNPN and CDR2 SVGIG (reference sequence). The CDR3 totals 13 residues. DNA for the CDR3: TGTGCCTGGAGTGGGTCGTGGGAGGGCGAGCAGTTCTTC. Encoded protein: CAWSGSWEGEQFF.

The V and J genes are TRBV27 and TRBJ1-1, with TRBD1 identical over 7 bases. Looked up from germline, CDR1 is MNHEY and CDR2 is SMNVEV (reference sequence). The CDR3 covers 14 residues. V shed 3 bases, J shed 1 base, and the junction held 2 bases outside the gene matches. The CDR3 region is CASSFDRANTEAFF. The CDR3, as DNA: TGTGCCAGCAGTTTTGACAGGGCGAACACTGAAGCTTTCTTT.

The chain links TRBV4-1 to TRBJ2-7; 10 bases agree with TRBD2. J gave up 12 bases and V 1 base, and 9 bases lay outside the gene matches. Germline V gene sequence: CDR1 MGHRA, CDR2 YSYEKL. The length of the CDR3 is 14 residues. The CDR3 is CASSQVASGGPRYF. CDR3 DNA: TGCGCCAGCAGCCAAGTGGCTAGCGGGGGCCCCCGGTACTTC.

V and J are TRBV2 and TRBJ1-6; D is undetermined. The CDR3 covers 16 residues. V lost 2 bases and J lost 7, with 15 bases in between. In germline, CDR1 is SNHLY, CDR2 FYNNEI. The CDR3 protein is CASSEPLQETNSPLHF. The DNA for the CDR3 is TGTGCCAGCAGTGAACCCCTTCAGGAAACGAATTCACCCCTCCACTTT.

The CDR3, as DNA: TGTGCTAGTGGTTTGGTATTTGGCGGAAACACCATATATTTT. This encodes CASGLVFGGNTIYF. This chain links TRBV12-5 with TRBJ1-3; D not certain. The CDR3 consists of 14 residues. The germline V and J ends were trimmed by 0 bases and 4 bases, with 7 bases remaining between them. Germline loops: CDR1 LGHNT, CDR2 FRNRAP.

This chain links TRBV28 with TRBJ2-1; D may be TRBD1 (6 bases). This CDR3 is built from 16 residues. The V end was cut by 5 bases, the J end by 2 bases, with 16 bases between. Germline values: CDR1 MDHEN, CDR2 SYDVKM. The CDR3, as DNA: TGTGCCAGCAGTCCCCCAGGGGCGAGGGCCTACAATGAGCAGTTCTTC. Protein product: CASSPPGARAYNEQFF.